This TCR beta chain was sequenced for a study of monozygotic twins with cystic fibrosis. Study-wide results and caveats: Clonality was generally low (median roughly 0.0095), higher in the most severe patients. J usage was most co-twin-similar in 8 of 16 pairs, V in 13.

In this sample, this clone turned up once. Its antigen remains unidentified. Profiled with immunoSEQ multiplex PCR; TCRdb holds only in-frame clones, not every one. This sample has around 34,000 clones, with 92% found just once. The sequencing input was blood. The TCR comes from a girl between 2 and 10 years old with cystic fibrosis.

The CDR3 nucleotides read TGTGCCAGCAGTTTGACTAGCAATGAGCAGTTCTTC. This encodes CASSLTSNEQFF. This chain connects TRBV27 to TRBJ2-1; D is perhaps TRBD2 (6 bases). The CDR3 contains 12 residues. V was pared by 3 bases and J by 6 bases, with 6 bases between. Germline loops: CDR1 MNHEY, CDR2 SMNVEV (reference sequence).